The 15 T cell receptor beta chains given below trace back to one sample, sequenced in a study of cytomegalovirus exposure and HLA in healthy donors. With 60 Vbeta and 13 Jbeta primers, the PCR was carried out. Libraries were prepared by immunoSEQ multiplex PCR; TCRdb keeps only in-frame clonotypes and omits some of them. This table has over 150,000 clones, 75% to 90% appearing once. Source material: PBMCs. Receptor source: a boy aged 5-17 years in good health and CMV-seronegative.

The chain is built from TRBV7-9 and TRBJ1-1; unclear D gene. The CDR3 sequence is 13 residues long. The germline V gene has CDR1 SEHNR and CDR2 FQNEAQ (reference sequence). V gave up 8 bases and J gave up 5 bases, with 15 bases separating them. The CDR3 sequence is CASAVSGWTEAFF. The CDR3 region has the DNA TGTGCCAGCGCCGTATCGGGGTGGACTGAAGCTTTCTTT.

V usage is TRBV11-3 and J usage is TRBJ2-2; 8 bases are a match to TRBD2. In germline, CDR1 is SGHNT, CDR2 YENEEA. The V segment lost 5 bases and the J segment 6 bases; nucleotides outside the gene matches: 5. The CDR3 runs to 14 residues. For the CDR3, the DNA is TGTGCCAGCAGCCCGGCGGGGGGCCCCGGGGAGCTGTTTTTT. Its translation: CASSPAGGPGELFF.

J is TRBJ1-1 and V is TRBV10-3; 9 nucleotides agree with TRBD1. Germline V gene lookup returns CDR1 ENHRY and CDR2 SYGVKD. CDR3 length: 17 residues. Losses at the gene ends were 6 bases for V and 2 bases for J; bases not matched to a gene: 13. The CDR3 region is CAISNADRGGQNTEAFF. The CDR3 DNA sequence: TGTGCCATCAGCAACGCGGACAGGGGCGGACAAAACACTGAAGCTTTCTTT.

In its sample, this clone was seen once. The J gene is TRBJ1-5, the V gene TRBV7-2; 9 positions match TRBD1. Looked up from germline, CDR1 is SGHTA and CDR2 is FQGNSA. V shed 1 base and J 7 bases; nucleotides not matched to a gene: 11. The CDR3 runs 17 residues. The CDR3 nucleotides are TGTGCCAGCAGCTTAGAAAGTGGGACAGGGCCCCGGCAGCCCCAGCATTTT. This encodes CASSLESGTGPRQPQHF.

This rearrangement joins TRBV4-2 to TRBJ1-1, with a tentative D call TRBD1 (5 bases). The germline V and J ends were trimmed by 0 bases and 4 bases, with 12 bases remaining between them. The CDR3 loop spans 15 amino acids. CDR1 LGHNA and CDR2 YNFKEQ come from the germline V gene. The CDR3 region has the DNA TGTGCCAGCAGCCAAGATCGGGGGGAAGGCACTGAAGCTTTCTTT. Protein product: CASSQDRGEGTEAFF.

This clone was seen only a few times. The chain uses TRBV6-5 and TRBJ1-1, with D tentatively TRBD1 (5 bases). This CDR3 spans 14 amino acids. Trimming took off 7 bases at V and 3 bases at J, with 15 bases between the two ends. The germline V gene has CDR1 MNHEY and CDR2 SVGAGI. The CDR3: CASTRIDSYTEAFF. CDR3 nucleotide sequence: TGTGCCAGCACCAGAATCGACAGCTACACTGAAGCTTTCTTT.

This clone was counted a few times. The V and J genes are TRBV27 and TRBJ2-7; 9 bases map to TRBD2. The trim removed 1 base at V and 3 bases at J, leaving 4 bases unmatched. Germline V gives CDR1 MNHEY, CDR2 SMNVEV (reference sequence). This CDR3 is 15 amino acids long. CDR3 sequence: CASSLFGGRVYEQYF. The CDR3 nucleotides are TGTGCCAGCAGTTTATTCGGCGGGAGGGTCTACGAGCAGTACTTC.

This chain uses TRBV30 with TRBJ2-5; D gene ambiguous. V was trimmed by 2 bases and J by 4 bases, leaving 8 bases between them. This CDR3 contains 12 residues. The germline V gene encodes CDR1 GTSNPN and CDR2 SVGIG (reference sequence). The CDR3: CAWSPSPETQYF. The DNA of the CDR3 is TGTGCCTGGAGTCCAAGCCCAGAGACCCAGTACTTC.

This rearrangement joins TRBV19 to TRBJ1-2; 9 bases fit TRBD1. The CDR3 consists of 13 residues. V was clipped by 6 bases and J by 9 bases; unmatched bases: 8. Germline lookup yields CDR1 LNHDA and CDR2 SQIVND (reference sequence). CDR3 bases: TGTGCCAGTAGCGTGGACAGGGGTTTTAGCTACACCTTC. Protein product: CASSVDRGFSYTF.

The chain couples TRBV2 to TRBJ2-2; 7 bases fit TRBD1. This CDR3 spans 15 amino acids. V was clipped by 7 bases and J by 5 bases; unmatched bases: 10. Per germline, CDR1 SNHLY and CDR2 FYNNEI. Here the CDR3 DNA reads TGTGCCAGCATCCTAAAGACAGGGAATACCGGGGAGCTGTTTTTT. Amino acid sequence: CASILKTGNTGELFF.

The V call is TRBV30, the J call TRBJ2-3, with 7 bases matching TRBD2. Germline V gives CDR1 GTSNPN, CDR2 SVGIG (reference sequence). The ends lost 0 bases at V and 2 bases at J; junction bases unmatched: 5. The CDR3 spans 15 residues. The CDR3 DNA is TGTGCCTGGAGTGTAAAGCGGGGAGACACAGATACGCAGTATTTT. This translates into CAWSVKRGDTDTQYF.

V and J are TRBV4-3 and TRBJ1-2; D not certain. This CDR3 spans 16 amino acids. CDR1 LGHNA and CDR2 YSLEER come from the germline V gene. V dropped 0 bases and J dropped 5 bases, with 16 bases sitting between them. CDR3 coding DNA: TGCGCCAGCAGCCAAGATCCTCGAGTGAGCCGATATGGCTACACCTTC. Encoded protein: CASSQDPRVSRYGYTF.

V is TRBV19 and J is TRBJ2-3, with D possibly TRBD2 on 7 matching bases. This CDR3 spans 15 amino acids. Trimming took 8 bases from V and 4 from J, leaving 19 bases between them. Germline V CDR1 and CDR2: LNHDA, SQIVND (reference sequence). The CDR3 DNA sequence: TGTGCCAGTTCCCTCGGGAGAGGGGGGGCAGATACGCAGTATTTT. It codes for CASSLGRGGADTQYF. Full variable domain (remainder filled in from reference TRBV19 and TRBJ2-3): DGGITQSPKYLFRKEGQNVTLSCEQNLNHDAMYWYRQDPGQGLRLIYYSQIVNDFQKGDIAEGYSVSREKKESFPLTVTSAQKNPTAFYLCASSLGRGGADTQYFGPGTRLTVL.

This chain uses TRBV10-3 with TRBJ2-7; TRBD1 agrees at 12 bases. J lost 6 bases, V lost 3 bases, and 9 bases had no gene match. The CDR3 length is 16 residues. The germline CDR1 and CDR2 sequences are ENHRY and SYGVKD. The DNA for the CDR3 is TGTGCCATCAGTGACCCCGGGACAGGGGGCGCGGGCGAGCAGTACTTC. This gives the protein CAISDPGTGGAGEQYF.

The rearrangement joins TRBV27 to TRBJ2-5; D ambiguous. The CDR3 contains 13 residues. The V gene's germline CDR1 is MNHEY and CDR2 SMNVEV (reference sequence). Trimming stripped 3 bases from V and 2 bases from J, with 7 bases between. The CDR3 bases are TGTGCCAGCAGTTTCAGCGCTCAAGAGACCCAGTACTTC. Protein product: CASSFSAQETQYF.